The 14 T cell receptor beta chains presented below share a single source sample, sequenced in a study of T cell responses to AZD1222 COVID-19 vaccine. Method: immunoSEQ multiplex PCR; TCRdb's copy keeps in-frame clones and lacks some. The sample has about 110,000 clones, around 95% seen once. Source: peripheral blood, taken on day 0 of AZD1222 vaccination. All receptors come from an adult in good health.

The chain employs TRBV5-1 and TRBJ1-5; D not resolved. The CDR3 runs 14 residues. V lost 2 bases and J lost 3, with 9 bases in between. Germline V lookup: CDR1 SGHRS, CDR2 YFSETQ. CDR3 loop: CASSFGEFNQPQHF. CDR3 sequence (DNA): TGCGCCAGCAGCTTTGGGGAGTTCAATCAGCCCCAGCATTTT.

This clone has only a few counts. The gene calls are TRBV10-1 and TRBJ2-7; the match to TRBD2 covers 9 bases. Trimming removed 0 bases from V and 4 bases from J; junction bases left unmatched: 7. The CDR3 is made up of 16 amino acids. Germline CDR1 and CDR2: WNHNN and SYGVQD (reference sequence). The CDR3 here is CASSESTPSGVYEQYF. CDR3 sequence (DNA): TGCGCCAGCAGTGAGTCGACCCCTAGCGGGGTTTACGAGCAGTACTTC.

This chain joins TRBV5-7 and TRBJ2-2; 14 nucleotides match TRBD2. TRBV5-7 is identified as an open reading frame with a role that is uncertain. CDR3 length equals 17 residues. V gave up 6 bases and J gave up 4 bases; unmatched junction bases: 8. The CDR3 spells CASNGTSGGRGTGELFF. CDR3 DNA sequence: TGTGCCAGCAACGGGACTAGCGGGGGACGGGGCACCGGGGAGCTGTTTTTT.

The chain joins TRBV13 to TRBJ1-1, with D possibly being TRBD1 (6 bases). V was pared by 3 bases and J by 5 bases, with 25 bases between. This CDR3 spans 18 amino acids. CDR1 and CDR2 (germline): PRHDT, FYEKMQ (reference sequence). CDR3 bases: TGTGCCAGCAGCTTTGGATTAGGGGGTAAGATGGGCAGGACTGAAGCTTTCTTT. It yields the protein CASSFGLGGKMGRTEAFF.

The chain is built from TRBV28 and TRBJ2-1; D is ambiguous. V was cut by 8 bases and J by 9 bases, with 17 bases left in between. The CDR3 loop spans 13 amino acids. The germline gives CDR1 MDHEN, CDR2 SYDVKM. CDR3 sequence (DNA): TGTGCCAGCTCGCCCGCTGGAGTGGGTGAGCAGTTCTTC. Protein product: CASSPAGVGEQFF.

The chain has TRBV28 and TRBJ2-5; possible D gene TRBD1, 5 bases. CDR1 is MDHEN and CDR2 is SYDVKM in the germline V gene. The V end was cut by 4 bases, the J end by 4 bases, with 13 bases between. CDR3 length: 14 amino acids. DNA for the CDR3: TGTGCCAGCAGTTCGGCAGGGCCGGGAGAGACCCAGTACTTC. Its protein product is CASSSAGPGETQYF.

The rearrangement joins TRBV28 to TRBJ1-2, with 7 bases that match TRBD1. CDR3 length equals 15 residues. The J segment lost 0 bases and the V segment lost 6 bases, leaving 7 bases of the junction unmatched. Germline loops: CDR1 MDHEN, CDR2 SYDVKM. CDR3 DNA sequence: TGTGCCAGCAGCGGGACAGAACTAGCTAACTATGGCTACACCTTC. Translating it yields CASSGTELANYGYTF.

With respect to this clone: At one end the junction does not follow the germline gene, possibly because of a read error. The V call is TRBV12-3 or TRBV12-4, the J call TRBJ1-1; D remains unclear. The CDR3 contains 12 residues. CDR3 sequence reads: CASSFGTGPSNF. CDR3 bases: TGTGCCAGCAGCTTTGGTACGGGCCCTTCGAACTTT.

This clone appeared a few times. V and J are TRBV6-4 and TRBJ2-1; D is perhaps TRBD2 (6 bases). The V end was cut by 4 bases, the J end by 9 bases, with 13 bases between. This CDR3 is built from 13 residues. Germline CDR1 MRHNA, CDR2 SNTAGT. The CDR3 sequence is CASSGASEGEQFF. The CDR3 DNA reads TGTGCCAGCAGTGGGGCTAGCGAAGGTGAGCAGTTCTTC.

This clone occurred a few times. The CDR3 DNA reads TGTGCCAGCAGTTCGCAGGGGGCGACTGAAGCTTTCTTT. Its protein product is CASSSQGATEAFF. V gene TRBV6-5 combines with J gene TRBJ1-1; 8 bases agree with TRBD1. The V and J ends lost 4 bases and 5 bases, in that order; junction bases with no gene match: 3. Germline CDR1 MNHEY, CDR2 SVGAGI. The length of the CDR3 is 13 residues.

The chain is built from TRBV5-5 and TRBJ2-5, with 14 bases aligning to TRBD2. CDR1 and CDR2 (germline): SGHKS, YYEKEE (reference sequence). J was trimmed by 4 bases and V by 3 bases; bases with no gene match: 2. CDR3 size: 15 residues. The CDR3 DNA follows: TGTGCCAGCAGCTCGGGACTAGCGGGGGTAGAGACCCAGTACTTC. This gives the protein CASSSGLAGVETQYF.

The V gene is TRBV7-9, the J gene TRBJ2-7; 7 bases are shared with TRBD1. V gave up 5 bases and J gave up 3 bases; unmatched junction bases: 4. Germline CDR1 and CDR2: SEHNR and FQNEAQ (reference sequence). The CDR3 loop spans 13 amino acids. The CDR3 loop reads CASSKGTVYEQYF. The CDR3 DNA follows: TGTGCCAGCAGCAAGGGGACAGTCTACGAGCAGTACTTC.

J is TRBJ2-1 and V is TRBV7-3, with D possibly being TRBD2 (5 bases). The CDR3 runs to 14 residues. Germline V CDR1 and CDR2: SGHTA, FQGTGA. Trimming removed 5 bases from V and 10 bases from J, with 18 bases in between. CDR3 nucleotide sequence: TGTGCCAGCAGCCCGACCGGTCCAGGACTCGAGCAGTTCTTC. Protein product: CASSPTGPGLEQFF.

This clone was observed once. The chain has TRBV11-3 and TRBJ1-1, with D possibly matching TRBD1 (5 bases). There are 17 residues in the CDR3. V gave up 1 base and J gave up 0 bases, with 15 bases separating them. Germline CDR1 SGHNT, CDR2 YENEEA. CDR3 loop: CASSLVFQGLMNTEAFF. In DNA, the CDR3 is TGTGCCAGCAGCTTAGTATTTCAGGGACTAATGAACACTGAAGCTTTCTTT. Filled out from reference TRBV11-3 and TRBJ1-1, the complete variable domain reads EAGVVQSPRYKIIEKKQPVAFWCNPISGHNTLYWYLQNLGQGPELLIRYENEEAVDDSQLPKDRFSAERLKGVDSTLKIQPAELGDSAVYLCASSLVFQGLMNTEAFFGQGTRLTVV.